Each of the 25 T cell receptor beta chains below was sequenced from the same sample in a study of blood T cell repertoires in COVID-19. The data were produced by immunoSEQ multiplex PCR, yet TCRdb's version contains in-frame clones alone and is incomplete. The sample lists 140,000 or so clones, over 80% occurring once. The specimen was PBMCs or T cells enriched from blood (not recorded which). The receptors were gathered from a man aged 55 to 70 who had recovered from COVID-19.

The chain has TRBV24-1 and TRBJ2-5, with TRBD1 matching over 9 bases. Per the germline V gene, CDR1 is KGHDR and CDR2 is SFDVKD. V shed 4 bases and J 4 bases; nucleotides not matched to a gene: 12. This CDR3 is built from 17 residues. The CDR3: CATSETGGKGVRETQYF. CDR3 nucleotide sequence: TGTGCCACCAGTGAGACAGGGGGTAAAGGGGTGAGAGAGACCCAGTACTTC.

The rearrangement links TRBV5-4 to TRBJ1-2; a possible D gene is TRBD1 (6 bases). CDR3 length: 16 amino acids. Trimming removed 4 bases from V and 4 bases from J, with 20 bases in between. Germline V CDR1 and CDR2: SGHNT, YYREEE (reference sequence). For the CDR3, the DNA is TGTGCCAGCAGCCCGGATACAGGGTTGGTTGGCTATGGCTACACCTTC. Translating gives CASSPDTGLVGYGYTF. The full variable domain, in which reference TRBV5-4 and TRBJ1-2 provide the parts outside the CDR3, is ETGVTQSPTHLIKTRGQQVTLRCSSQSGHNTVSWYQQALGQGPQFIFQYYREEENGRGNFPPRFSGLQFPNYSSELNVNALELDDSALYLCASSPDTGLVGYGYTFGSGTRLTVV.

This chain uses TRBV28 with TRBJ1-5; unclear D gene. CDR1 and CDR2 from the germline V gene are MDHEN and SYDVKM. The CDR3 consists of 12 residues. V lost 5 bases and J lost 4, with 6 bases in between. CDR3 nucleotide sequence: TGTGCCAGCAGTCCGCGGAATCAGCCCCAGCATTTT. This translates into CASSPRNQPQHF.

The genes are TRBV29-1 and TRBJ2-7, with 10 nucleotides matching TRBD1. The germline V gene has CDR1 SQVTM and CDR2 ANQGSEA. Trimming cost V 8 bases and J 7 bases; bases outside gene matches: 14. The length of the CDR3 is 14 residues. CDR3 protein: CSLRTGQGSSEQYF. The CDR3 region has the DNA TGCAGCCTAAGAACGGGACAGGGGTCCTCGGAGCAGTACTTC.

V is TRBV6-5 and J is TRBJ1-4; 7 positions agree with TRBD1. V was clipped by 6 bases and J by 7 bases; unmatched bases: 8. This CDR3 comprises 14 residues. From germline, CDR1 is MNHEY and CDR2 SVGAGI. CDR3 nucleotide sequence: TGTGCCAGCAGCCATGACAGGGTAGGTGAAAAACTGTTTTTT. Residues: CASSHDRVGEKLFF.

The V gene is TRBV29-1, the J gene TRBJ2-1; maybe TRBD2 (6 bases). This CDR3 comprises 14 residues. CDR1 and CDR2 (germline): SQVTM, ANQGSEA. V lost 8 bases, J lost 0 bases, and 14 bases lay in between. CDR3 coding DNA: TGCAGCAAAATCGGGGGAGACTCCTACAATGAGCAGTTCTTC. As protein: CSKIGGDSYNEQFF.

The table lists this clone with a count of one. The rearrangement uses TRBV29-1 and TRBJ2-2, with D perhaps TRBD1 (5 bases). Looked up from germline, CDR1 is SQVTM and CDR2 is ANQGSEA. V was trimmed by 5 bases and J by 7 bases, leaving 14 bases between them. CDR3 size: 13 residues. CDR3 in amino acids: CSVSKGISGELFF. CDR3 nucleotides: TGCAGCGTTTCAAAGGGGATCAGCGGGGAGCTGTTTTTT.

The V and J genes are TRBV19 and TRBJ2-3, with D perhaps TRBD2 (6 bases). This CDR3 has 14 amino acids. The germline CDR1 and CDR2 sequences are LNHDA and SQIVND (reference sequence). V shed 3 bases and J shed 5 bases, with 12 bases lying between them. CDR3 loop: CASSMTRGRDTQYF. The CDR3, as DNA: TGTGCCAGTAGTATGACGCGGGGAAGAGATACGCAGTATTTT.

The chain has TRBV27 and TRBJ2-7; 13 bases line up with TRBD2. The CDR3 runs to 15 residues. V lost 2 bases and J lost 5; bases outside the gene matches: 3. Germline lookup yields CDR1 MNHEY and CDR2 SMNVEV (reference sequence). CDR3: CASSLITSGRDEQYF. DNA of the CDR3: TGTGCCAGCAGTTTAATAACTAGCGGGAGGGACGAGCAGTACTTC.

This CDR3 is CASSLTGYTEAFF. The CDR3 DNA follows: TGTGCCAGCAGCTTAACCGGGTACACTGAAGCTTTCTTT. The chain couples TRBV11-2 to TRBJ1-1; D remains unclear. The V end lost 2 bases, the J end lost 3 bases, and 7 bases lay between the germline ends. There are 13 residues in the CDR3. Germline V gives CDR1 SGHAT, CDR2 FQNNGV. The whole variable domain, remainder taken from reference TRBV11-2 and TRBJ1-1, is EAGVAQSPRYKIIEKRQSVAFWCNPISGHATLYWYQQILGQGPKLLIQFQNNGVVDDSQLPKDRFSAERLKGVDSTLKIQPAKLEDSAVYLCASSLTGYTEAFFGQGTRLTVV.

V and J are TRBV27 and TRBJ2-1; D not certain. CDR1 and CDR2 from the germline V gene are MNHEY and SMNVEV (reference sequence). V lost 2 bases, J lost 5 bases, and 10 bases lay in between. There are 14 residues in the CDR3. This chain's CDR3 is CASSLSLRNNEQFF. CDR3 bases: TGTGCCAGCAGTTTAAGCCTGCGGAACAATGAGCAGTTCTTC.

The chain couples TRBV21-1 to TRBJ2-3; the D call TRBD2 from the table was never checked on the DNA. TRBV21-1 is a listed pseudogene. This CDR3 has 21 amino acids. CDR3 nucleotides: TGTGCCAGCAGCTCCCATTTAGGTGGGGTTAGCGGGGCTCCTAGCACAGATACGCAGTATTTT. As protein: CASSSHLGGVSGAPSTDTQYF.

The rearrangement joins TRBV9 to TRBJ2-7; possibly TRBD2 for D (6 bases). Germline values: CDR1 SGDLS, CDR2 YYNGEE. This CDR3 region has 15 residues. V was cut by 3 bases and J by 2 bases, with 15 bases left in between. CDR3 loop: CASSATSGVPYEQYF. DNA for the CDR3: TGTGCCAGCAGCGCAACATCGGGAGTCCCCTACGAGCAGTACTTC.

CDR3 protein: CASSDFQGDSPLHF. The CDR3 DNA is TGTGCCAGCAGTGATTTCCAGGGGGATTCACCCCTCCACTTT. This chain joins TRBV27 and TRBJ1-6; 7 nucleotides agree with TRBD1. From germline, CDR1 is MNHEY and CDR2 SMNVEV (reference sequence). V dropped 5 bases and J dropped 8; count of bases not matched to a gene: 6. The CDR3 consists of 14 residues.

V usage is TRBV11-2 and J usage is TRBJ2-5; D might be TRBD1 (5 bases). This CDR3 comprises 14 residues. Looked up from germline, CDR1 is SGHAT and CDR2 is FQNNGV. V shed 4 bases and J shed 5 bases, with 14 bases lying between them. The CDR3 DNA reads as TGTGCCAGCAGCTCCCTTCAAGGGGTGGAGACCCAGTACTTC. This sequence encodes CASSSLQGVETQYF.

The chain links TRBV4-2 to TRBJ1-4; the D is unclear. The CDR3 is made up of 11 amino acids. Trimming pared 2 bases from V and 13 bases from J, leaving 8 bases between. The germline V gene has CDR1 LGHNA and CDR2 YNFKEQ. CDR3 loop: CASSQSSGLFF. The CDR3 DNA is TGTGCCAGCAGCCAATCCTCGGGACTGTTTTTT.

The rearrangement joins TRBV10-1 to TRBJ2-1, with 7 bases identical to TRBD1. The CDR3 length is 12 residues. Germline trimming cut 3 bases from V and 10 bases from J; bases unmatched to any gene: 3. Germline V gene data show CDR1 as WNHNN and CDR2 as SYGVQD (reference sequence). The CDR3 protein is CASSETGVEQFF. CDR3 DNA sequence: TGCGCCAGCAGTGAAACAGGGGTCGAGCAGTTCTTC.

The rearrangement links TRBV7-9 to TRBJ2-1; D may be TRBD1 (6 bases). The CDR3 spans 14 residues. V lost 5 bases, J lost 3 bases, and 11 bases lay in between. Germline V lookup: CDR1 SEHNR, CDR2 FQNEAQ (reference sequence). This CDR3 reads CASSPQGHYNEQFF. The CDR3 coding sequence is TGTGCCAGCAGCCCCCAGGGGCACTACAATGAGCAGTTCTTC.

The J gene is TRBJ1-2, the V gene TRBV7-9; 9 bases match TRBD1. V was pared by 2 bases and J by 7 bases, with 5 bases of the junction left unmatched. This CDR3 spans 14 amino acids. The germline V gene has CDR1 SEHNR and CDR2 FQNEAQ (reference sequence). The CDR3 loop is CASSLQGQGTGYTF. In DNA, the CDR3 is TGTGCCAGCAGCTTACAGGGACAGGGAACTGGCTACACCTTC.

This sequence joins TRBV4-1 and TRBJ1-2; 8 bases agree with TRBD1. There are 14 residues in the CDR3. The ends lost 4 bases at V and 8 bases at J; junction bases unmatched: 9. From germline, CDR1 is MGHRA and CDR2 YSYEKL. The CDR3 spells CASSPTTGAGGYTF. In DNA form, the CDR3 reads TGCGCCAGCAGCCCGACGACAGGGGCAGGAGGCTACACCTTC.

This chain joins TRBV23-1 and TRBJ2-7; 9 nucleotides match TRBD1. TRBV23-1 is marked as an open reading frame, function uncertain. V lost 6 bases and J lost 3; bases outside the gene matches: 15. The CDR3 runs 17 residues. In DNA, the CDR3 is TGCGCCAGCAGACTTTTAACCGGGACAGGGCTCCTCTACGAGCAGTACTTC. Translated, it gives CASRLLTGTGLLYEQYF.

The chain couples TRBV28 to TRBJ2-7; D ambiguous. The germline gives CDR1 MDHEN, CDR2 SYDVKM. CDR3 length: 12 residues. V gave up 6 bases and J gave up 2 bases, with 8 bases separating them. The CDR3 reads CASSLRAYEQYF. Here the CDR3 DNA reads TGTGCCAGCAGCCTCCGGGCCTACGAGCAGTACTTC.

V and J are TRBV28 and TRBJ1-2; D remains unclear. Germline V lookup: CDR1 MDHEN, CDR2 SYDVKM. The CDR3 is 14 residues long. The ends were cut back, 7 bases at V and 5 bases at J, with 17 bases in the middle. DNA for the CDR3: TGTGCCAGCAATCGGGAAGGGCTGGGGTATGGCTACACCTTC. This gives the protein CASNREGLGYGYTF.

This clone was observed a single time. The CDR3 bases are TGTGCCAGCAGTGAAAACAGGGGCCAAGAGACCCAGTACTTC. This codes for CASSENRGQETQYF. This chain uses TRBV2 with TRBJ2-5; 7 nucleotides agree with TRBD1. This CDR3 comprises 14 residues. Trimming at V came to 2 bases and at J to 1 base, leaving 1 base not matched to a gene. Germline assignment: CDR1 SNHLY and CDR2 FYNNEI.

The V call is TRBV5-1, the J call TRBJ1-2; D is undetermined. This CDR3 is 14 amino acids long. The V gene's germline CDR1 is SGHRS and CDR2 YFSETQ. V lost 0 bases, J lost 8 bases, and 14 bases lay in between. The CDR3 DNA reads TGCGCCAGCAGCTTGGAAGAGGCTGGAGTGGGCTACACCTTC. This sequence encodes CASSLEEAGVGYTF.